This TCR beta chain emerged from a study of blood T cells in healthy people across ages. Findings and limits, study-wide: Naive T cell percentage strongly correlated with TCR beta diversity.

This CDR3 contains 19 residues. Trimming took 0 bases from V and 3 from J; bases not matched to a gene: 8. Germline CDR1 is SGHRS and CDR2 is YFSETQ. It was with a sample-barcoded 5' primer and a J-beta primer mix that a second PCR of roughly 6 to 11 cycles was run. A single record per CDR3 protein comes from TCRdb applying MiXCR to the 5' RACE reads. The sample holds about 780,000 distinct CDR3 sequences, 35% to 60% seen once. Each sample used at least 6 million PBMCs. With respect to this clonotype: What it binds is unknown.

Input material: blood. This receptor was obtained from an older man in good health. The rearrangement uses TRBV5-1 and TRBJ2-2; TRBD2 matches 13 bases. CDR3 nucleotide sequence: TGCGCCAGCAGCTTGGCTGGACTAGCGGGAGCGACGGACACCGGGGAGCTGTTTTTT. Translated, it gives CASSLAGLAGATDTGELFF.